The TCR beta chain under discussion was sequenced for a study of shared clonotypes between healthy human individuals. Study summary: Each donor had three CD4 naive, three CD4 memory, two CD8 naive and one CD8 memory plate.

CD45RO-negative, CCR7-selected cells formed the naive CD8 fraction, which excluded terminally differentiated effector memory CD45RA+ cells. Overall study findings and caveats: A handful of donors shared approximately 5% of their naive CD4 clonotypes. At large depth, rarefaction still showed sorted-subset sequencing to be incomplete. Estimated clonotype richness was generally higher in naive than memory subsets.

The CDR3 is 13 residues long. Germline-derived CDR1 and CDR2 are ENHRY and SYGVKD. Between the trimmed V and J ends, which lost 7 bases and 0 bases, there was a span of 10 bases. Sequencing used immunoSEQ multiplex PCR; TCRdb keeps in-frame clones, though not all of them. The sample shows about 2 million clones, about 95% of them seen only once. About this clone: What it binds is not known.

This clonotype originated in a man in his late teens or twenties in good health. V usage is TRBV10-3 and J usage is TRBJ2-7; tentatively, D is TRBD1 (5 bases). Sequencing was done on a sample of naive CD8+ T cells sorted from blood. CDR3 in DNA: TGTGCCATCACCAGGGAAAGCTCCTACGAGCAGTACTTC. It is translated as CAITRESSYEQYF.